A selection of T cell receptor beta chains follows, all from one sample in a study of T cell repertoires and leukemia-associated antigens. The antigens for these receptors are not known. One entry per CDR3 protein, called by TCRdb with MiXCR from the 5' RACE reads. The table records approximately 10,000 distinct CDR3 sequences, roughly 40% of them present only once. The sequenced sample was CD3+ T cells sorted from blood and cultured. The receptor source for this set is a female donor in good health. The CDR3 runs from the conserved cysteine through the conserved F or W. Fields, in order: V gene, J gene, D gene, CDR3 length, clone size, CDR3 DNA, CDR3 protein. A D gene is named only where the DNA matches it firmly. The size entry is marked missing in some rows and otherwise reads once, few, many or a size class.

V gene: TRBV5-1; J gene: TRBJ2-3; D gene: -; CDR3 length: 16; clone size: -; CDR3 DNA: TGCGCCAGCAGCTTGGAAGGGGGAAGGCCAGCAGATACGCAGTATTTT; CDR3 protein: CASSLEGGRPADTQYF
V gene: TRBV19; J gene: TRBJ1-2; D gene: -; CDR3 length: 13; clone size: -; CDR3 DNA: TGTGCCAGTAGTACCCAGGGAGTGGAGGGCTACACCTTC; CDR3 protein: CASSTQGVEGYTF
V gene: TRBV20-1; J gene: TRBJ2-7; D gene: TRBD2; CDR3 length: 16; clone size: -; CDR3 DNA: TGCAGTGCTAGAGATGTTGGTCTAGCGGCCTCCTACGAGCAGTACTTC; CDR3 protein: CSARDVGLAASYEQYF
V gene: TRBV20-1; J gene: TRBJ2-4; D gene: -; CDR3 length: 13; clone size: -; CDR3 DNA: TGCAGTGCTAGAGCGGGAGCCAAAAACATTCAGTACTTC; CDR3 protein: CSARAGAKNIQYF
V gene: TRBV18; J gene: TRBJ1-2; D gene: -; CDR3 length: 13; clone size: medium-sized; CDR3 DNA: TGTGCCAGCTCAGCTACGGGCCCCTATGGCTACACCTTC; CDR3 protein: CASSATGPYGYTF
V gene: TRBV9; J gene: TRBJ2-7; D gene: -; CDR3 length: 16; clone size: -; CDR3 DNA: TGTGCCAGCAGCGTAGGACCCGGCTTTGGGGGCTACGAACAGTACTTC; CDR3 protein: CASSVGPGFGGYEQYF
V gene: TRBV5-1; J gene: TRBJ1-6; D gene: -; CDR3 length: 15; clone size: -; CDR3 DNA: TGCGCCAGCTGCTCCAGGGGTGTGAGAGAATCACCCCTCCACTTT; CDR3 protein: CASCSRGVRESPLHF
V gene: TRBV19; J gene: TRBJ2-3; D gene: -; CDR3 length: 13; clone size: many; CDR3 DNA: TGTGCCAGTAGTATAGGGCTCCTAGATACGCAGTATTTT; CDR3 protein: CASSIGLLDTQYF
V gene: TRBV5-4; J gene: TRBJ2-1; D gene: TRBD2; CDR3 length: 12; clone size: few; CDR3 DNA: TGTGCCAGCGGGGAGGGCTACAATGAGCAGTTCTTC; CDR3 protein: CASGEGYNEQFF
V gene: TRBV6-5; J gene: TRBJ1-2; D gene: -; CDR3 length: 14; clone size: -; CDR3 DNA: TGTGCCAGCAGTTTTAGGGGAGCTAACTATGGCTACACCTTC; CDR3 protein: CASSFRGANYGYTF
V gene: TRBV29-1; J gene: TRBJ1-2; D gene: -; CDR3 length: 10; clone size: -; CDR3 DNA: TGCAGCGTTGAGGAGGGGGGCTACACCTTC; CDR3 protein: CSVEEGGYTF
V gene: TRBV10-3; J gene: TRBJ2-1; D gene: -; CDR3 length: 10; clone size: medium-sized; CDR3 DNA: TGTGCCATCAGGGTCGGTGAGCAGTTCTTC; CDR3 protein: CAIRVGEQFF
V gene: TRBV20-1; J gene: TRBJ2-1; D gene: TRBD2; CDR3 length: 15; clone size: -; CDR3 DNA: TGCAGTGCCGTCTCAGCGGGAGGACCCTACAATGAGCAGTTCTTC; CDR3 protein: CSAVSAGGPYNEQFF
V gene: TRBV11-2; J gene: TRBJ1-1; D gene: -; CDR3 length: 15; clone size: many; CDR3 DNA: TGTGCCAGCAGCTTAGTGGGGGGAACGAACACTGAAGCTTTCTTT; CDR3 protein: CASSLVGGTNTEAFF
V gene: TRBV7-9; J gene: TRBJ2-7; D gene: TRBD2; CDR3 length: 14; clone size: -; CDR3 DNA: TGTGCCACCAGTGATCGACTAGCGGGAGTCGGGCAGTACTTC; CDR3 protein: CATSDRLAGVGQYF
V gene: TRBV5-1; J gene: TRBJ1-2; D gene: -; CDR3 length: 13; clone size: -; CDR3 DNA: TGCGCCAGCAGCTGGGACGGAGACTATGGCTACACCTTC; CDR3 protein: CASSWDGDYGYTF
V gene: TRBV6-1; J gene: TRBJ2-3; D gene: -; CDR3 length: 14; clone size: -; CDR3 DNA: TGTGCCAGCGGCAGGACCATTAGCAATCGGCCCCAGTATTTT; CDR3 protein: CASGRTISNRPQYF
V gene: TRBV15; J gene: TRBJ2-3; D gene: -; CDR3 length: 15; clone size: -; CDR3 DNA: TGTGCCACCGGCAGAGAGGCCTGGGGCGCGGGTACGCAGTATTTT; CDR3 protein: CATGREAWGAGTQYF
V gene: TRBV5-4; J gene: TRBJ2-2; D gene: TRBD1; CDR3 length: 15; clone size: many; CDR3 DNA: TGTGCCAGCAGCTCCAACAGGGGGATGACCGGGGAGCTGTTTTTT; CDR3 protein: CASSSNRGMTGELFF
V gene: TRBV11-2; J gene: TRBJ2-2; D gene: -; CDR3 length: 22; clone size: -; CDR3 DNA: -; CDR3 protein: CASSIYPCSVEVRGRARGELFF
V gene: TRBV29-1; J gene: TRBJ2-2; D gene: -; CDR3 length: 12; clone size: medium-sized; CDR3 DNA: TGCAGCGGACAGATGAACACCGGGGAGCTGTTTTTT; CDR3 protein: CSGQMNTGELFF
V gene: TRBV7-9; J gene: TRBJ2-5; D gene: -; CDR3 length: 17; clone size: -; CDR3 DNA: TGTGCCAGCAGCTTACTTGGACAGAAAGCCAACCAAGAGACCCAGTACTTC; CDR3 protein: CASSLLGQKANQETQYF
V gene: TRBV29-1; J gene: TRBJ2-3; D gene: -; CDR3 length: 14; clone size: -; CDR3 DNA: TGCAGCGTTGAGGGTAGCGGCCCCACAGATACGCAGTATTTT; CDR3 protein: CSVEGSGPTDTQYF
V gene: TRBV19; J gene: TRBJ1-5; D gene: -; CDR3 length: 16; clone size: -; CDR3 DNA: TGCGCCAGCAGCGACGGGGGAAACGGCCACAATCAGCCCCAGCATTTT; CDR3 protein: CASSDGGNGHNQPQHF
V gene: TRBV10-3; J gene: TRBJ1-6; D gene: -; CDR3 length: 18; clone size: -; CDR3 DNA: TGTGCCATCAGTGATTCACAAATCAAGGGGTCCTATAATTCACCCCTCCACTTT; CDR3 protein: CAISDSQIKGSYNSPLHF
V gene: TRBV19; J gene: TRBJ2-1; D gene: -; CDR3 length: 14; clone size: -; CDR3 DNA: TGTGCCAGTAGTAAGCGGTACTCCTACAATGAGCAGTTCTTC; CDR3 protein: CASSKRYSYNEQFF
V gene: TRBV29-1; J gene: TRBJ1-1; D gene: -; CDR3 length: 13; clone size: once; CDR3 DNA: TGCAGCGTCTCATTGAGGGTCGGCACTGAAGCTTTCTTT; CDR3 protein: CSVSLRVGTEAFF
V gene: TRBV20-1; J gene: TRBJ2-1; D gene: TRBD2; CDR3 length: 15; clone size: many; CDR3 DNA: TGCAGTGCTCTCGGGACTAGCGGGAAAGGGAATGAGCAGTTCTTC; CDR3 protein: CSALGTSGKGNEQFF
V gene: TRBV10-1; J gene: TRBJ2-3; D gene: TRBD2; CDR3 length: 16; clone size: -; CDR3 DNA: TGCGCCAGCGGGACTAGCGGGGTGAAGACAGGAGATACGCAGTATTTT; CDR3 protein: CASGTSGVKTGDTQYF
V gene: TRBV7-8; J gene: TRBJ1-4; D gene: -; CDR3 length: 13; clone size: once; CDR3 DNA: TGTGCCAGCAGTTTAGCTGGTTTTGAAAAACTGTTTTTT; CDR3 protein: CASSLAGFEKLFF
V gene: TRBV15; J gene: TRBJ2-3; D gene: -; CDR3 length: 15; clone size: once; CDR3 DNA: TGTGCCACCAGCAGAGATTTTTCCGGCGCGGATACGCAGTATTTT; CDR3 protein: CATSRDFSGADTQYF
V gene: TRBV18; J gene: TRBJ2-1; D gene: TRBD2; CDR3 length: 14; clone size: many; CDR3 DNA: TGTGCCACCGTTAGGACTAGCGGTAACAATGAGCAGTTCTTC; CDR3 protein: CATVRTSGNNEQFF
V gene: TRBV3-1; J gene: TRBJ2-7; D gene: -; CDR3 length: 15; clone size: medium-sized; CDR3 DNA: TGTGCCAGCAGCCAAATTTCCGGGCCACCCTACGAGCAGTACTTC; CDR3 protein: CASSQISGPPYEQYF
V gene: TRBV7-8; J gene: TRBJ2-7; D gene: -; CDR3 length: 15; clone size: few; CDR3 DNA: TGTGCCAGCAGCGATGGAGTAGGGGGTAACGACGAGCAGTACTTC; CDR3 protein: CASSDGVGGNDEQYF
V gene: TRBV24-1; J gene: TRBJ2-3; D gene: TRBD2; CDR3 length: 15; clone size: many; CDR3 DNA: TGTGCCACCAATCGACTAGCGGGATGGGCAGATACGCAGTATTTT; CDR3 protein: CATNRLAGWADTQYF
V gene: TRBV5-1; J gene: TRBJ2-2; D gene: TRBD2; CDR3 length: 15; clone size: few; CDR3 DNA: TGCGCCAGCAGACGGACTAGTGGCGGCACCGGGGAGCTGTTTTTT; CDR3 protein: CASRRTSGGTGELFF
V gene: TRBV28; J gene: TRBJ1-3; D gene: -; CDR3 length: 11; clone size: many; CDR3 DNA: TGTGCCAGCACCGACTCAAACACCATATATTTT; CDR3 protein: CASTDSNTIYF
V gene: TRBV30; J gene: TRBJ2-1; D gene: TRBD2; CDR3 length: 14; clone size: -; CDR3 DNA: TGTGCCTGGATGGGACTAACGGGATCCAATGAGCAGTTCTTC; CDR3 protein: CAWMGLTGSNEQFF
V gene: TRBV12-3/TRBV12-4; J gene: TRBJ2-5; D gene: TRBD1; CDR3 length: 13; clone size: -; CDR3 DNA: TGTGCCAGCAGGGGGACAGGGGAAGAGACCCAGTACTTC; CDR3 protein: CASRGTGEETQYF
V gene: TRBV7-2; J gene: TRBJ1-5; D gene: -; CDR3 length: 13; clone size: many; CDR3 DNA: TGTGCCAGCAGCTCCGGGACCCATCAGCCCCAGCATTTT; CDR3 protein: CASSSGTHQPQHF
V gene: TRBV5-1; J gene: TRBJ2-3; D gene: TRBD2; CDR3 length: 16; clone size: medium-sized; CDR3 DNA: TGCGCCAGCAGCTCGGGGACTAGCGGGAGCGCAGATACGCAGTATTTT; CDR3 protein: CASSSGTSGSADTQYF
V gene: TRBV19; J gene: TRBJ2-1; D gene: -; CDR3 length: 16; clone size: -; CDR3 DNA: TGTGCCAGTTCGATAGGGACCAGCGGTACCTACAATGAGCAGTTCTTC; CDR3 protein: CASSIGTSGTYNEQFF
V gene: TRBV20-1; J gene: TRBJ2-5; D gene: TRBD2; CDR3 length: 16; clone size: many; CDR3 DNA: TGCAGTGCTAGAGATCGATGGCGGGAGGGGAAGGAGACCCAGTACTTC; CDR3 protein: CSARDRWREGKETQYF